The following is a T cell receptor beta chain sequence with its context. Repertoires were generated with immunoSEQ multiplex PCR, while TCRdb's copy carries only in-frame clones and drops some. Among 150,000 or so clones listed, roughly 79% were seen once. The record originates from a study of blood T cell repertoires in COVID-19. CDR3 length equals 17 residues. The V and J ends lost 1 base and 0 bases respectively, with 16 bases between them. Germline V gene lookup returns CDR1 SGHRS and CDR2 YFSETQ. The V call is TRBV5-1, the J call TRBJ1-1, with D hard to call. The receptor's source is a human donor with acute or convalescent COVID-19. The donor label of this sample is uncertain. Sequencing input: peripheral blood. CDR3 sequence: CASSLLYPGRVNTEAFF. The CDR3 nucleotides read TGCGCCAGCAGCTTGTTATACCCCGGGAGGGTGAACACTGAAGCTTTCTTT. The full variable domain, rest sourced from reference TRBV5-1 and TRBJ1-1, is KAGVTQTPRYLIKTRGQQVTLSCSPISGHRSVSWYQQTPGQGLQFLFEYFSETQRNKGNFPGRFSGRQFSNSRSEMNVSTLELGDSALYLCASSLLYPGRVNTEAFFGQGTRLTVV.